These 3 T cell receptor beta chains were sequenced from one sample in a study of response to subunit inactivated influenza vaccine. A single record per CDR3 protein comes from TCRdb applying MiXCR to the RT-PCR reads. Of a few hundred thousand distinct CDR3 sequences listed, 14% are singletons. The source was PBMCs from blood, collected about 11 days after vaccination. These receptors all come from a man in his fifties or sixties who received an inactivated influenza vaccine.

This clonotype occurred a few times. CDR3 sequence reads: CASSLTDRGPYEQYF. The CDR3 DNA sequence: TGTGCCAGCAGTTTAACGGACAGGGGCCCCTACGAGCAGTACTTC. The V call is TRBV28, the J call TRBJ2-7, with TRBD1 identical over 9 bases. V lost 2 bases to trimming and J lost 2 bases; unmatched junction nucleotides: 4. The CDR3 runs 15 residues. CDR1 and CDR2 (germline): MDHEN, SYDVKM.

The CDR3 loop is CASSYSIQGGKTQYF. The CDR3 DNA reads as TGTGCCAGCAGTTACTCGATTCAGGGAGGGAAGACCCAGTACTTC. The genes are TRBV6-2 or TRBV6-3 and TRBJ2-5, with 7 nucleotides matching TRBD2. Germline V CDR1 and CDR2: MNHEY, SVGEGT. This CDR3 contains 15 residues. The ends lost 0 bases at V and 6 bases at J; junction bases unmatched: 7.

V and J are TRBV5-5 and TRBJ1-5; TRBD1 matches at 9 bases. The CDR3 totals 16 residues. J lost 6 bases, V lost 4 bases, and 11 bases had no gene match. CDR1 and CDR2 from the germline V gene are SGHKS and YYEKEE (reference sequence). The CDR3 DNA follows: TGTGCCAGCAGCGCAGTTGGGACAGGGCTCGGTCAGCCCCAGCATTTT. This gives the protein CASSAVGTGLGQPQHF.